The 5 T cell receptor beta chains listed next were all sequenced from one sample in a study of T cells in Graves' hyperthyroidism and ophthalmopathy. RNA transcripts provided the source from which TCR beta CDR3 regions were amplified. Researchers ran a first-round RT-PCR on the TCR CDR3 using the HTBI primer set. One entry per CDR3 protein results from TCRdb running MiXCR on the multiplex PCR reads. This sample has approximately 560,000 distinct CDR3 sequences, with around a sixth found just once. The sequencing input was blood. The source of these receptors is a woman younger than 45 with Graves' hyperthyroidism.

This clonotype showed up many times. V and J are TRBV27 and TRBJ2-5, with D tentatively TRBD1 (5 bases). V was pared by 5 bases and J by 5 bases, with 18 bases between. Germline CDR1 and CDR2: MNHEY and SMNVEV (reference sequence). This CDR3 comprises 15 residues. The CDR3 loop is CASSAYSRGSETQYF. In DNA form, the CDR3 reads TGTGCCAGCAGTGCGTACTCAAGGGGCTCGGAGACCCAGTACTTC.

This clonotype was detected ten times or more. The gene calls are TRBV20-1 and TRBJ1-5; D remains ambiguous. Per germline, CDR1 DFQATT and CDR2 SNEGSKA (reference sequence). V was cut by 4 bases and J by 1 base, with 11 bases left in between. CDR3 length: 14 amino acids. DNA of the CDR3: TGCAGTGCTATTGAGTTATCAAGCAATCAGCCCCAGCATTTT. Encoded protein: CSAIELSSNQPQHF.

This chain links TRBV19 with TRBJ1-5; D is uncertain. The CDR3 length is 13 residues. The V gene's germline CDR1 is LNHDA and CDR2 SQIVND (reference sequence). Trimming took off 9 bases at V and 6 bases at J, with 15 bases between the two ends. The CDR3 nucleotides are TGTGCCAGCGCAAGAGGGCCTGCTCAGCCCCAGCATTTT. This sequence encodes CASARGPAQPQHF.

Points on this clonotype: At one end the junction does not follow the germline gene, possibly because of a read error. J is TRBJ2-3 and V is TRBV5-4; 9 nucleotides agree with TRBD1. Germline V gene lookup returns CDR1 SGHNT and CDR2 YYREEE (reference sequence). This CDR3 comprises 16 residues. The CDR3, as DNA: TGTGCCAGCAGGTTGGGACAGGGATCTAGCACAGATACGCAGTATTTT. This sequence encodes CASRLGQGSSTDTQYF.

This clonotype appeared many times. The chain combines TRBV27 with TRBJ1-6; D gene uncertain. The length of the CDR3 is 17 residues. The V end was cut by 1 base, the J end by 6 bases, with 16 bases between. CDR1 and CDR2 from the germline V gene are MNHEY and SMNVEV (reference sequence). CDR3 residues: CASSLLVSGGFNSPLHF. CDR3 DNA sequence: TGTGCCAGCAGTTTATTGGTCAGTGGAGGTTTTAATTCACCCCTCCACTTT.